This TCR beta chain was captured in a study of OX40 agonist ivuxolimab in advanced cancers. For the wider study: Ivuxolimab was an agonistic, fully human IgG2 monoclonal antibody directed against OX40 (CD134), a costimulatory receptor. Intravenous ivuxolimab was administered to patients every 2 weeks at six dose levels: 0.01, 0.1, 0.3, 1.5, 3 and 10 mg/kg. Among the roughly 50 dose-escalation patients, about 20 had hepatocellular carcinoma, about 15 melanoma, 9 renal cell carcinoma and 9 head and neck cancer. In the dose-escalation cohort, 70% to 90% of patients were male, and the mean age was around 60 years with a range of about 20 to 79. Prior anti-PD-1, anti-PD-L1 or anti-CTLA-4 therapy was permitted, and checkpoint inhibitors had been received by about 36% of dose-escalation patients. Partial responses were achieved by three dose-escalation patients, of whom one had hepatocellular carcinoma and two had cutaneous melanoma. Peripheral TCRbeta sequencing aimed to test whether ivuxolimab altered TCR sequence diversity and caused clonal T-cell expansion. The paper describes the monotherapy dose-escalation part (N ≈ 51 patients) of the phase I trial of ivuxolimab.

To sequence the TCRbeta CDR3 region, genomic DNA was isolated from the sorted cells. TCRbeta CDR3 regions were sequenced using the immunoSEQ Assay. TCRdb carries this immuneACCESS record with in-frame sequences only. Its versions omit some clonotypes, under half of them owing to an unresolved V gene in the studies checked, with the rest unexplained. This sample has approximately 74,000 clones in its table, and 91% of those were observed once. Roughly 0.27% of the sample is taken by the ten largest. The cysteine opens and the phenylalanine closes a CDR3 of 19 amino acids. Only the CDR3 region is kept as DNA, spanning 57 bases read in frame from base 1. Compared with germline, V lacks 5 bases and J lacks 3 bases; bases without a gene match: 17. The germline V gene gives CDR1 as SGHTA and CDR2 as FQGTGA. The trial excluded patients who had a history of autoimmune disease or were on systemic immunosuppression. Peripheral blood for TCR sequencing was drawn from every dose cohort at baseline, at cycle 4 day 1 and at cycle 7 day 1. The samples were taken from a phase I, first-in-human, multicenter, open-label dose-escalation trial of ivuxolimab. Adults with locally advanced or metastatic melanoma, renal cell, hepatocellular, or head and neck squamous cell carcinoma were enrolled in the trial. Before TCR sequencing, CD4+ T cells and CD8+ T cells from peripheral blood were sorted into separate populations.

What the research found in general, with its limitations: In the 0.1-3.0 mg/kg groups, partial responders had among the lowest normalized peripheral clonal expansion, particularly in CD8+ T cells. Low levels of normalized T-cell clonal expansion were also seen in some patients who did not respond. On average, CD8+ T cells showed more expanded clones than CD4+ T cells after ivuxolimab. Which antigens the clonally expanded peripheral T cells were specific for was not determined. At doses of 0.1 to 3.0 mg/kg, clonal expansion of both CD4+ and CD8+ blood T cells was observed from baseline to week 6.

A note on this clone: Its binding antigen is unknown. No quality values exist for individual bases; no much larger clone is one base distant.

This chain is built from TRBV7-3 and TRBJ2-3, with 10 junctional bases fitting TRBD2. This material consisted of CD4+ or CD8+ T cells sorted from blood, taken in a trial of the OX40 agonist ivuxolimab. The source of this sequence is an adult with an advanced solid tumor such as melanoma, head and neck, liver or kidney cancer. CDR3 sequence: CASSPGVAGGVVFTDTQYF. The DNA is as follows: TGTGCCAGCAGCCCCGGGGTAGCGGGAGGAGTGGTTTTTACAGATACGCAGTATTTT.